This TCR beta chain was identified in a study of blood T cell repertoires in COVID-19. Study-wide context: Samples of COVID-19 (acute and convalescent) were obtained from the United States, Italy and Spain. T cells, B-cell-depleted T cells, or PBMCs provided the cDNA or gDNA that served as material.

Study processing details: Amplification from reference gene primers served as the basis for estimated nucleated cell counts. The method was immunoSEQ multiplex PCR; TCRdb's version includes in-frame clones alone and lacks a portion of them. The V and J calls and the clone size are those of that table, but D and trimming were determined from the DNA. The sample has 80,000 or so clones, more than 60% seen once. This clone was seen more than once but under ten times. CDR3 length: 17 amino acids. Between the trimmed V and J ends, which lost 6 bases and 7 bases, there was a span of 25 bases. Germline-derived CDR1 and CDR2 are LNHNV and YYDKDF (reference sequence).

The V and J genes are TRBV15 and TRBJ1-5, with a weak D call TRBD1 (5 bases). This TCR came from a human donor in a cohort sampled during active COVID-19. Sequenced input: peripheral blood. The CDR3, as DNA: TGTGCCACCAGTCGGGCTGGTTGGGCAGGGTTTGGACAGCCCCAGCATTTT. This gives the protein CATSRAGWAGFGQPQHF. Based on the CDR3 plus reference TRBV15 and TRBJ1-5, the full variable domain is DAMVIQNPRYQVTQFGKPVTLSCSQTLNHNVMYWYQQKSSQAPKLLFHYYDKDFNNEADTPDNFQSRRPNTSFCFLDIRSPGLGDTAMYLCATSRAGWAGFGQPQHFGDGTRLSIL.